This T cell receptor (beta chain) was identified in a study of T cells after yellow fever vaccination. Germline V lookup: CDR1 SGHNT, CDR2 YENEEA. CDR3 length: 13 residues. Trimming took off 8 bases at V and 5 bases at J, with 12 bases between the two ends. TCRdb re-called the 5' RACE reads with MiXCR, one entry per CDR3 protein. This sample has hundreds of thousands of distinct CDR3 sequences, with 15% to 20% found just once. The chain recombines TRBV11-3 with TRBJ2-2, with D maybe TRBD2 (6 bases). The sample in question was PBMCs, obtained before the yellow fever booster vaccination. The clonotype comes from a young man who received the YFV17D yellow fever vaccine. In DNA, the CDR3 is TGTGCCAGCCGGGCGGGGCCGACCGGGGAGCTGTTTTTT. Translation gives CASRAGPTGELFF.